The 9 T cell receptor beta chains listed next were all sequenced from one sample in a study of T cell clones after liver transplantation. The protocol was immunoSEQ multiplex PCR, while the TCRdb copy is restricted to in-frame clones and leaves out a portion. This sample has just over 80,000 clones, with roughly 80% found just once. The sample here was CD4+ T cells from blood, taken 45 to 46 months after liver transplant. The receptors stem from a human patient who received a liver transplant. Some T cells may be graft donor cells.

V is TRBV5-1 and J is TRBJ2-2; possibly TRBD2 for D (6 bases). Germline CDR1 reads SGHRS; CDR2 reads YFSETQ. V was shortened by 4 bases and J by 5 bases, with 15 bases between the two germline ends. The CDR3 has 15 amino acids. For the CDR3, the DNA is TGCGCCAGCAGCATAAGACTAGGGTGGACCGGGGAGCTGTTTTTT. It is translated as CASSIRLGWTGELFF.

This clone was counted between two and nine times. This chain links TRBV23-1 with TRBJ2-7; a weak D match, TRBD1 (6 bases). TRBV23-1 is an ORF, and what it does is uncertain. V gave up 0 bases and J gave up 2 bases, with 20 bases separating them. The CDR3 is 18 residues long. The CDR3 DNA reads as TGCGCCAGCAGTCAATCTCCATTTCTCCGGGACAAGGCCTACGAGCAGTACTTC. It translates to CASSQSPFLRDKAYEQYF.

The V gene is TRBV28, the J gene TRBJ2-3; 11 bases agree with TRBD2. V lost 6 bases and J lost 5; bases outside the gene matches: 10. The CDR3 runs 16 residues. CDR1 and CDR2 (germline): MDHEN, SYDVKM. CDR3 loop: CASRPPGLAGGDTQYF. CDR3 nucleotide sequence: TGTGCCAGCAGACCCCCGGGGCTAGCGGGAGGAGATACGCAGTATTTT.

The chain couples TRBV6-5 to TRBJ2-2, with D tentatively TRBD1 (5 bases). CDR3 size: 14 residues. Germline CDR1 reads MNHEY; CDR2 reads SVGAGI. V was clipped by 2 bases and J by 4 bases, with 8 bases between them. CDR3 DNA: TGTGCCAGCAGTTACGGCAGGGTCACCGGGGAGCTGTTTTTT. Protein: CASSYGRVTGELFF.

The table lists this clone with a few counts. The chain has TRBV20-1 and TRBJ2-1; D may match TRBD1 or TRBD2 (6 bases each). The V and J ends lost 3 bases and 12 bases respectively, with 12 bases between them. This CDR3 is built from 11 residues. Germline CDR1 is DFQATT and CDR2 is SNEGSKA (reference sequence). This chain's CDR3 is CSARRGGPQFF. CDR3 DNA sequence: TGCAGTGCTAGGCGTGGGGGGCCGCAGTTCTTC.

The chain employs TRBV7-2 and TRBJ1-1; 7 bases match TRBD1. With V trimmed by 5 bases and J by 4 bases, 10 bases remained unmatched. In germline, CDR1 is SGHTA, CDR2 FQGNSA. This CDR3 has 15 residues. The CDR3 coding sequence is TGTGCCAGCAGCAGGGACAGAAACCAGATCACTGAAGCTTTCTTT. Its protein is CASSRDRNQITEAFF. The entire variable domain, with the rest obtained from reference TRBV7-2 and TRBJ1-1, is as follows: GAGVSQSPSNKVTEKGKDVELRCDPISGHTALYWYRQSLGQGLEFLIYFQGNSAPDKSGLPSDRFSAERTGGSVSTLTIQRTQQEDSAVYLCASSRDRNQITEAFFGQGTRLTVV.

This clone was detected once. The genes are TRBV2 and TRBJ1-2, with 7 bases aligning to TRBD1. The germline gives CDR1 SNHLY, CDR2 FYNNEI. V lost 6 bases to trimming and J lost 2 bases; unmatched junction nucleotides: 6. The CDR3 spans 14 residues. The CDR3 spells CASREGQQNYGYTF. In nucleotides, the CDR3 is TGTGCCAGCAGAGAGGGACAGCAGAACTATGGCTACACCTTC.

The rearrangement uses TRBV7-8 and TRBJ1-3; no reliable D call. The V end lost 5 bases, the J end lost 7 bases, and 18 bases lay between the germline ends. CDR1 and CDR2 (germline): SGHVS, FQNEAQ. This CDR3 is 15 amino acids long. The CDR3 is CASSPRGRAFNTIYF. CDR3 in DNA: TGTGCCAGCAGCCCAAGAGGGAGGGCGTTTAACACCATATATTTT. Variable domain in full (rest from reference TRBV7-8 and TRBJ1-3): GAGVSQSPRYKVAKRGQDVALRCDPISGHVSLFWYQQALGQGPEFLTYFQNEAQLDKSGLPSDRFFAERPEGSVSTLKIQRTQQEDSAVYLCASSPRGRAFNTIYFGEGSWLTVV.

The genes are TRBV28 and TRBJ1-3; D unresolved. This CDR3 has 18 amino acids. Germline V CDR1 and CDR2: MDHEN, SYDVKM. The V and J ends lost 2 bases and 4 bases respectively, with 21 bases between them. CDR3 DNA sequence: TGTGCCAGCAGTTTAGAGTCGGGCAGGCCACTAAGGGGAAACACCATATATTTT. As protein: CASSLESGRPLRGNTIYF.